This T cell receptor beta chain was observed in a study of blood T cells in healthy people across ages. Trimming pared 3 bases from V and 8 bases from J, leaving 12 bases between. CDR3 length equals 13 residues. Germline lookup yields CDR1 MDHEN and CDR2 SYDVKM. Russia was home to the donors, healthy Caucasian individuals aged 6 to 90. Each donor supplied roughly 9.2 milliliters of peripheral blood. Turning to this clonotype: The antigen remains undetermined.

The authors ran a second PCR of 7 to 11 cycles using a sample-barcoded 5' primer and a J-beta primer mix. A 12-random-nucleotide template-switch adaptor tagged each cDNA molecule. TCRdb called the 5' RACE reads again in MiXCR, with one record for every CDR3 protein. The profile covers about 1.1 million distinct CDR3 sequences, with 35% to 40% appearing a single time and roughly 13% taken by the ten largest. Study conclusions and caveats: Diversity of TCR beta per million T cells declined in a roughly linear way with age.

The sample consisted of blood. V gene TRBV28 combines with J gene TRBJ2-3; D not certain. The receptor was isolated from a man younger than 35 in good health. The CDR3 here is CASSFVPIGTQYF. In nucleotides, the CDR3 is TGTGCCAGCAGTTTTGTTCCCATCGGTACGCAGTATTTT.